This TCR beta chain appears in the sequencing data of a study of blood T cell repertoires in COVID-19. The assay was immunoSEQ multiplex PCR, and TCRdb's table has in-frame clones only and misses some. This sample has about 98,000 clones, with roughly nine tenths found just once. Germline assignment: CDR1 SGHNT and CDR2 YYREEE (reference sequence). CDR3 length: 14 residues. Deletions cut 4 bases from V and 4 bases from J, with 12 bases between. The source of this sequence is a woman in her forties or fifties with COVID-19, enrolled during active disease. Sequencing was carried out using peripheral blood. The rearrangement links TRBV5-4 to TRBJ2-4, with a possible D match to TRBD2 (6 bases). CDR3 sequence (DNA): TGTGCCAGCAGCGCGGACGGGGGAAAAAACATTCAGTACTTC. It encodes CASSADGGKNIQYF.